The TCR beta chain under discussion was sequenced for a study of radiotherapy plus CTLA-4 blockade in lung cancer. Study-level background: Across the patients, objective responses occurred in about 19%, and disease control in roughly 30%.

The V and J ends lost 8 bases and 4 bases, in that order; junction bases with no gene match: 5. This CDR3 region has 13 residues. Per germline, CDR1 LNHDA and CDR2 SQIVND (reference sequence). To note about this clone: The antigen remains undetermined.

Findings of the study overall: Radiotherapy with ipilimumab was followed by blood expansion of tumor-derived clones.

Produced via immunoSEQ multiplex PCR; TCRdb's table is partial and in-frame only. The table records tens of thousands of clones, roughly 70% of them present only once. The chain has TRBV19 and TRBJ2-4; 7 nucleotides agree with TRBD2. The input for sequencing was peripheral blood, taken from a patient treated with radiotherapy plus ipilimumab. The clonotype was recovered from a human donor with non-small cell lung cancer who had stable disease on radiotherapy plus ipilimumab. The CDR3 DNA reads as TGTGCCAGTGGGCGAGCGGGGAAAAACATTCAGTACTTC. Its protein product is CASGRAGKNIQYF.